The next 22 T cell receptor beta chains were all read from a single sample in a study of cytomegalovirus exposure and HLA in healthy donors. In the PCR, 60 Vbeta and 13 Jbeta primers were used. Here immunoSEQ multiplex PCR was the method, and the copy in TCRdb shows in-frame clones only, minus some. Of more than 200,000 clones in the sample, roughly 80% were seen once. The sequenced material came from PBMCs. These receptor sequences come from a man aged 35 to 55 in good health and CMV-seronegative.

V is TRBV4-3 and J is TRBJ2-7; TRBD1 matches at 9 bases. With 0 bases clipped from V and 9 bases from J, the junction kept 12 bases outside the gene matches. The length of the CDR3 is 16 residues. The germline gives CDR1 LGHNA, CDR2 YSLEER. CDR3 sequence: CASSQDRGTGYLRQYF. The CDR3 region has the DNA TGCGCCAGCAGCCAAGATCGAGGGACAGGGTATCTCCGGCAGTACTTC.

This chain connects TRBV7-3 to TRBJ1-6; possibly TRBD1 for D (6 bases). The CDR3 totals 14 residues. Germline V gene sequence: CDR1 SGHTA, CDR2 FQGTGA. V was pared by 6 bases and J by 4 bases, with 10 bases between. CDR3 DNA: TGTGCCAGCAGTTCAGGACAGTATAATTCACCCCTCCACTTT. Amino acids: CASSSGQYNSPLHF.

This chain joins TRBV7-7 and TRBJ2-1; maybe TRBD1 (6 bases). Germline CDR1 is SSHAT and CDR2 is FNYEAQ (reference sequence). Trimming took 3 bases from V and 10 from J, leaving 13 bases between them. The CDR3 sequence is 13 residues long. The CDR3, as DNA: TGTGCCAGCAGCTTTGAGGGGGTAGGGGAGCAGTTCTTC. This codes for CASSFEGVGEQFF.

The rearrangement uses TRBV19 and TRBJ1-2; D is undetermined. Trimming took off 7 bases at V and 0 bases at J, with 12 bases between the two ends. Per germline, CDR1 LNHDA and CDR2 SQIVND (reference sequence). The CDR3 sequence is 14 residues long. In DNA, the CDR3 is TGTGCCAGTATCCGGGGAGGCGCTAACTATGGCTACACCTTC. Protein: CASIRGGANYGYTF.

V and J are TRBV7-3 and TRBJ2-3, with TRBD2 matching 8 bases. The CDR3 has 15 residues. After removal of 1 base from V and 4 bases from J, the junction contained 4 bases not matched to a gene. Germline CDR1 and CDR2: SGHTA and FQGTGA. This CDR3 reads CASSLNPAGADTQYF. DNA for the CDR3: TGTGCCAGCAGCTTAAATCCAGCGGGGGCAGATACGCAGTATTTT.

The count of this clone is one. CDR3 region: CASSAGGGRADTQYF. In DNA form, the CDR3 reads TGCGCCAGCAGCGCTGGCGGCGGGAGAGCAGATACGCAGTATTTT. The V and J genes are TRBV5-1 and TRBJ2-3; TRBD2 matches 7 bases. Unmatched junction bases numbered 9, after V lost 4 bases and J lost 4 bases. The CDR3 is made up of 15 amino acids. Germline CDR1 and CDR2: SGHRS and YFSETQ.

J is TRBJ1-4 and V is TRBV10-3; D unresolved. The CDR3 length is 14 residues. The germline CDR1 and CDR2 sequences are ENHRY and SYGVKD. V dropped 6 bases and J dropped 0 bases, with 8 bases sitting between them. This CDR3 reads CAIRDGTTNEKLFF. In nucleotides, the CDR3 is TGTGCCATCAGGGACGGGACAACTAATGAAAAACTGTTTTTT.

This rearrangement joins TRBV5-5 to TRBJ1-1; D gene uncertain. This CDR3 spans 14 amino acids. The germline gives CDR1 SGHKS, CDR2 YYEKEE (reference sequence). Trimming took 6 bases from V and 1 from J, leaving 13 bases between them. The CDR3 loop reads CASILQTPNTEAFF. Here the CDR3 DNA reads TGTGCCAGCATCCTCCAGACACCGAACACTGAAGCTTTCTTT.

This rearrangement joins TRBV5-1 to TRBJ1-2; TRBD1 agrees at 7 bases. The V gene end was trimmed by 1 base and the J gene end by 7 bases; junction bases not matched to a gene: 10. CDR3 size: 15 residues. Germline V CDR1 and CDR2: SGHRS, YFSETQ. This chain's CDR3 is CASSLPDRDLGGYTF. For the CDR3, the DNA is TGCGCCAGCAGCTTGCCCGACAGGGACCTAGGTGGCTACACCTTC.

The chain links TRBV29-1 to TRBJ1-2; 7 nucleotides match TRBD1. The CDR3 runs 12 residues. The V and J ends lost 4 bases and 5 bases, in that order; junction bases with no gene match: 4. The V gene's germline CDR1 is SQVTM and CDR2 ANQGSEA. This chain's CDR3 is CSVGQGVYGYTF. CDR3 nucleotides: TGCAGCGTTGGGCAGGGGGTTTATGGCTACACCTTC.

This clone was counted a single time. The chain links TRBV27 to TRBJ1-2; TRBD1 matches 8 bases. The CDR3 loop spans 14 amino acids. Germline loops: CDR1 MNHEY, CDR2 SMNVEV (reference sequence). V trimming: 5 bases; J trimming: 6 bases; junction bases outside the gene matches: 8. In DNA, the CDR3 is TGTGCCAGCAGTCCAGGACAGGGAGTACATGGCTACACCTTC. As protein: CASSPGQGVHGYTF.

The CDR3 DNA reads TGTGCCAGCAGCATCGGACAGGGACCCTACGAGCAGTACTTC. This gives the protein CASSIGQGPYEQYF. The chain uses TRBV5-6 and TRBJ2-7; TRBD1 matches 8 bases. The CDR3 is 14 amino acids. The ends lost 4 bases at V and 2 bases at J; junction bases unmatched: 5. Germline V gene data show CDR1 as SGHDT and CDR2 as YYEEEE.

This chain joins TRBV10-3 and TRBJ2-7, with a weak D call TRBD1 (6 bases). CDR1 is ENHRY and CDR2 is SYGVKD in the germline V gene. Trimming left V 5 bases short and J 2 bases short, with 10 bases between. The CDR3 loop spans 13 amino acids. CDR3 sequence (DNA): TGTGCCATCAGTCCACAGGGCCCCTACGAGCAGTACTTC. As protein: CAISPQGPYEQYF.

CDR3 DNA sequence: TGCGCCAGCAGCTTCGGACAGGGGCCCACCGGGGAGCTGTTTTTT. This sequence encodes CASSFGQGPTGELFF. This chain connects TRBV5-1 to TRBJ2-2, with 9 bases fitting TRBD1. Germline CDR1 is SGHRS and CDR2 is YFSETQ. V lost 2 bases, J lost 4 bases, and 3 bases stayed unmatched. The CDR3 has 15 residues.

This chain links TRBV5-1 with TRBJ2-5; the D gene is possibly TRBD1 (6 bases). CDR3 length equals 13 residues. Germline CDR1 reads SGHRS; CDR2 reads YFSETQ. V was clipped by 5 bases and J by 5 bases, with 13 bases between them. CDR3 DNA: TGCGCCAGCAGGGTGGGGGCTGTGGAGACCCAGTACTTC. Its protein is CASRVGAVETQYF.

This sequence joins TRBV9 and TRBJ1-1; D might be TRBD1 (5 bases). Germline V gene sequence: CDR1 SGDLS, CDR2 YYNGEE. This CDR3 spans 16 amino acids. Trimming shortened V by 0 bases and J by 0 bases, and 12 bases separated the two germline ends. CDR3 in amino acids: CASSVVPTEMNTEAFF. The CDR3 DNA follows: TGTGCCAGCAGCGTAGTACCGACAGAAATGAACACTGAAGCTTTCTTT. Filled out from reference TRBV9 and TRBJ1-1, the complete variable domain reads DSGVTQTPKHLITATGQRVTLRCSPRSGDLSVYWYQQSLDQGLQFLIQYYNGEERAKGNILERFSAQQFPDLHSELNLSSLELGDSALYFCASSVVPTEMNTEAFFGQGTRLTVV.

The V gene is TRBV14, the J gene TRBJ2-2, with D possibly TRBD2 on 6 matching bases. Trimming pared 2 bases from V and 2 bases from J, leaving 12 bases between. The germline gives CDR1 SGHDN, CDR2 FVKESK. This CDR3 is 16 amino acids long. The CDR3 sequence: CASSQIRRGNTGELFF. CDR3 sequence (DNA): TGTGCCAGCAGCCAAATCAGGCGGGGAAACACCGGGGAGCTGTTTTTT.

DNA of the CDR3: TGCGCCAGCAGCCAACCAGGGCTACCACCTGGAAACACCATATATTTT. It yields the protein CASSQPGLPPGNTIYF. V usage is TRBV4-1 and J usage is TRBJ1-3; a possible D gene is TRBD1 (5 bases). Trimming removed 2 bases at V and 2 bases at J, with 13 bases between. The CDR3 runs 16 residues. Germline V CDR1 and CDR2: MGHRA, YSYEKL.

The rearrangement uses TRBV28 and TRBJ1-5; D unclear. The germline V and J ends were trimmed by 7 bases and 1 base, with 8 bases remaining between them. The CDR3 spans 13 residues. CDR1 is MDHEN, CDR2 SYDVKM, per germline. CDR3 sequence: CASIGGSNQPQHF. The CDR3 nucleotides read TGTGCCAGCATCGGAGGGAGCAATCAGCCCCAGCATTTT.

This chain uses TRBV29-1 with TRBJ2-1, with 7 bases fitting TRBD1. The J segment lost 8 bases and the V segment lost 0 bases, leaving 4 bases of the junction unmatched. The CDR3 has 13 residues. Germline-derived CDR1 and CDR2 are SQVTM and ANQGSEA. CDR3 protein: CSVEDRGTDEQFF. The CDR3 nucleotides read TGCAGCGTTGAAGATCGAGGGACAGATGAGCAGTTCTTC.

The chain has TRBV6-1 and TRBJ1-5; 7 bases align to TRBD1. Per germline, CDR1 MNHNS and CDR2 SASEGT. The V gene end was trimmed by 1 base and the J gene end by 7 bases; junction bases not matched to a gene: 10. This CDR3 comprises 16 residues. The CDR3 DNA reads as TGTGCCAGCAGTGAAGGGGGACAGTGGGGCCGGCAGCCCCAGCATTTT. The encoded protein is CASSEGGQWGRQPQHF.

The rearrangement joins TRBV5-1 to TRBJ2-7; TRBD1 aligns across 8 bases. The CDR3 is 15 residues long. The germline gives CDR1 SGHRS, CDR2 YFSETQ. J was trimmed by 2 bases and V by 2 bases; bases with no gene match: 6. In DNA, the CDR3 is TGCGCCAGCAGCTTAAGGACAGGGCCAACCTACGAGCAGTACTTC. Translating it yields CASSLRTGPTYEQYF. Together with reference TRBV5-1 and TRBJ2-7, the CDR3 gives the full variable domain: KAGVTQTPRYLIKTRGQQVTLSCSPISGHRSVSWYQQTPGQGLQFLFEYFSETQRNKGNFPGRFSGRQFSNSRSEMNVSTLELGDSALYLCASSLRTGPTYEQYFGPGTRLTVT.